These 23 T cell receptor beta chains originate from one sample sequenced in a study of T cell clones after liver transplantation. Using immunoSEQ multiplex PCR, the repertoire was profiled, and TCRdb retains in-frame clones only, with some absent. This repertoire shows over 60,000 clones, about 80% found once; its top ten account for about 0.64%. Specimen: CD4+ T cells from blood, collected before liver transplant. The receptors stem from a human donor who received a liver transplant.

J is TRBJ2-7 and V is TRBV29-1; perhaps TRBD1 as D (5 bases). CDR1 is SQVTM and CDR2 is ANQGSEA in the germline V gene. The V end was cut by 4 bases, the J end by 0 bases, with 13 bases between. This CDR3 is 14 amino acids long. CDR3 sequence reads: CSVGTGPSSYEQYF. The CDR3 DNA reads TGCAGCGTTGGTACAGGCCCTTCCTCCTACGAGCAGTACTTC.

The chain employs TRBV11-1 and TRBJ2-7; the match to TRBD1 covers 7 bases. Trimming removed 5 bases from V and 5 bases from J; junction bases left unmatched: 12. The CDR3 has 15 amino acids. Germline V gene lookup returns CDR1 SGHAT and CDR2 FQDESV (reference sequence). The CDR3, as DNA: TGTGCCAGCAGCAACGCTCAAAGGGGGCGCGACGAGCAGTACTTC. Translated: CASSNAQRGRDEQYF.

V gene TRBV5-6 combines with J gene TRBJ1-3; D is uncertain. Germline loops: CDR1 SGHDT, CDR2 YYEEEE. The V end was cut by 6 bases, the J end by 5 bases, with 18 bases between. This CDR3 has 15 amino acids. The CDR3 DNA sequence: TGTGCCAGCAACCATTACGGTGGGAAGAGAAACACCATATATTTT. This codes for CASNHYGGKRNTIYF.

The chain carries TRBV5-1 and TRBJ1-4, with D unresolved. Trimming removed 2 bases from V and 0 bases from J, with 5 bases in between. This CDR3 comprises 14 residues. From germline, CDR1 is SGHRS and CDR2 YFSETQ. The CDR3 DNA is TGCGCCAGCAGCTTTGGTGCAACTAATGAAAAACTGTTTTTT. Translated: CASSFGATNEKLFF. Based on the CDR3 plus reference TRBV5-1 and TRBJ1-4, the full variable domain is KAGVTQTPRYLIKTRGQQVTLSCSPISGHRSVSWYQQTPGQGLQFLFEYFSETQRNKGNFPGRFSGRQFSNSRSEMNVSTLELGDSALYLCASSFGATNEKLFFGSGTQLSVL.

The chain employs TRBV18 and TRBJ2-2; D tentatively fits TRBD1 or TRBD2 (5 bases each). The germline V and J ends were trimmed by 8 bases and 6 bases, with 13 bases remaining between them. In germline, CDR1 is KGHSH, CDR2 LQKENI. This CDR3 has 13 residues. In DNA, the CDR3 is TGTGCCAGCGTGTGGCTGGGGGCCGGGGAGCTGTTTTTT. It yields the protein CASVWLGAGELFF.

The rearrangement uses TRBV2 and TRBJ2-1, with 8 positions matching TRBD2. The CDR3 runs to 13 residues. Germline V CDR1 and CDR2: SNHLY, FYNNEI. V trimming: 10 bases; J trimming: 8 bases; junction bases outside the gene matches: 10. The CDR3 region is CAKPGRAGDEQFF. CDR3 DNA sequence: TGTGCCAAACCGGGCCGAGCGGGGGATGAGCAGTTCTTC.

CDR3 amino acids: CASSFTTSGYNEQFF. Written as DNA, the CDR3 is TGTGCCAGCAGCTTTACGACTAGCGGTTACAATGAGCAGTTCTTC. This sequence joins TRBV5-4 and TRBJ2-1; 9 positions match TRBD2. Germline lookup yields CDR1 SGHNT and CDR2 YYREEE (reference sequence). The CDR3 totals 15 residues. J lost 4 bases, V lost 2 bases, and 4 bases had no gene match.

The chain links TRBV5-4 to TRBJ1-2; D possibly corresponds to TRBD1 (5 bases). Germline V gene lookup returns CDR1 SGHNT and CDR2 YYREEE (reference sequence). The CDR3 consists of 13 residues. V was trimmed by 4 bases and J by 8 bases, leaving 15 bases between them. CDR3 sequence reads: CASSPGGEGGYTF. DNA of the CDR3: TGTGCCAGCAGCCCGGGTGGCGAGGGGGGCTACACCTTC.

The chain recombines TRBV25-1 with TRBJ1-1, with TRBD1 identical over 8 bases. The V and J ends lost 8 bases and 3 bases, in that order; junction bases with no gene match: 11. The CDR3 is 15 amino acids. Germline values: CDR1 MGHDK, CDR2 SYGVNS. CDR3 nucleotides: TGTGCCAGCGCCATCCCGGACAGGGCGGACACTGAAGCTTTCTTT. Protein sequence: CASAIPDRADTEAFF.

The chain is built from TRBV18 and TRBJ2-1; maybe TRBD2 (6 bases). Trimming removed 3 bases from V and 4 bases from J, with 16 bases in between. The CDR3 sequence is 16 residues long. Germline CDR1 is KGHSH and CDR2 is LQKENI. The CDR3 nucleotides read TGTGCCAGCTCACCTGGGCGGGCGGGACCTTACAATGAGCAGTTCTTC. Translation: CASSPGRAGPYNEQFF.

This clone is medium-sized within its sample. This chain connects TRBV11-2 to TRBJ2-3; D may be TRBD2 (5 bases). This CDR3 has 15 residues. Germline V lookup: CDR1 SGHAT, CDR2 FQNNGV. The V gene lost 6 bases and the J gene lost 2 bases, with 15 bases spanning the gap. The CDR3 nucleotides are TGTGCCAGCAGACCAGACTCGGGGTCCACAGATACGCAGTATTTT. Translating it yields CASRPDSGSTDTQYF. Using reference TRBV11-2 and TRBJ2-3 for the parts outside the CDR3, the full variable domain is EAGVAQSPRYKIIEKRQSVAFWCNPISGHATLYWYQQILGQGPKLLIQFQNNGVVDDSQLPKDRFSAERLKGVDSTLKIQPAKLEDSAVYLCASRPDSGSTDTQYFGPGTRLTVL.

This clone was counted between two and nine times. The V and J genes are TRBV5-4 and TRBJ1-2; possibly TRBD1 for D (5 bases). In germline, CDR1 is SGHNT, CDR2 YYREEE (reference sequence). Trimming cost V 4 bases and J 8 bases, with 15 bases left between them. The CDR3 is 13 amino acids. CDR3 in amino acids: CASSGQSVTGYTF. CDR3 DNA: TGTGCCAGCAGCGGACAATCGGTCACGGGCTACACCTTC.

The genes are TRBV9 and TRBJ2-5; maybe TRBD2 (6 bases). CDR1 and CDR2 from the germline V gene are SGDLS and YYNGEE. V was pared by 2 bases and J by 7 bases, with 15 bases between. This CDR3 is 14 amino acids long. CDR3: CASSVDWDGGTQYF. CDR3 DNA: TGTGCCAGCAGCGTGGACTGGGACGGGGGGACCCAGTACTTC. The full variable domain, with the rest looked up from reference TRBV9 and TRBJ2-5, is DSGVTQTPKHLITATGQRVTLRCSPRSGDLSVYWYQQSLDQGLQFLIQYYNGEERAKGNILERFSAQQFPDLHSELNLSSLELGDSALYFCASSVDWDGGTQYFGPGTRLLVL.

The chain links TRBV5-6 to TRBJ1-1; TRBD1 might be the D (5 bases). CDR1 and CDR2 (germline): SGHDT, YYEEEE. This CDR3 spans 16 amino acids. V was cut by 2 bases and J by 7 bases, with 21 bases left in between. The CDR3 loop reads CASSFYLGGIAGEAFF. CDR3 in DNA: TGTGCCAGCAGCTTTTATCTTGGGGGGATCGCTGGTGAAGCTTTCTTT.

This chain uses TRBV6-5 with TRBJ2-7; 8 bases map to TRBD2. CDR3 length: 15 amino acids. Germline V gives CDR1 MNHEY, CDR2 SVGAGI. Trimming at V came to 0 bases and at J to 3 bases, leaving 4 bases not matched to a gene. CDR3 sequence (DNA): TGTGCCAGCAGTTACTCTCCGGGACTAGACTACGAGCAGTACTTC. Translation: CASSYSPGLDYEQYF.

CDR3 sequence: CASSLIKRSSYNEQFF. CDR3 nucleotide sequence: TGTGCCAGCAGTTTAATCAAGAGAAGCTCCTACAATGAGCAGTTCTTC. The chain links TRBV28 to TRBJ2-1; D ambiguous. The CDR3 sequence is 16 residues long. CDR1 and CDR2 from the germline V gene are MDHEN and SYDVKM. V was cut by 2 bases and J by 0 bases, with 11 bases left in between. Full variable domain (outside the CDR3, taken from reference TRBV28 and TRBJ2-1): DVKVTQSSRYLVKRTGEKVFLECVQDMDHENMFWYRQDPGLGLRLIYFSYDVKMKEKGDIPEGYSVSREKKERFSLILESASTNQTSMYLCASSLIKRSSYNEQFFGPGTRLTVL.

This rearrangement joins TRBV28 to TRBJ1-2; D is possibly TRBD1 (5 bases). Per the germline V gene, CDR1 is MDHEN and CDR2 is SYDVKM. With 5 bases removed from V and 6 bases from J, the gap between germline ends came to 25 bases. The length of the CDR3 is 17 residues. The CDR3 nucleotides are TGTGCCAGCAGTCCATACTATTACAGGAGCGAAGCAGATGGCTACACCTTC. It yields the protein CASSPYYYRSEADGYTF.

The CDR3 protein is CASSPVNSGNTIYF. As DNA, the CDR3 is TGTGCCAGCAGCCCCGTCAACTCTGGAAACACCATATATTTT. The V call is TRBV11-1, the J call TRBJ1-3; no firm D call. The CDR3 runs 14 residues. Germline V gene lookup returns CDR1 SGHAT and CDR2 FQDESV (reference sequence). Between the trimmed V and J ends, which lost 5 bases and 0 bases, there was a span of 8 bases.

The chain recombines TRBV19 with TRBJ1-2; 7 bases are a match to TRBD1. Germline CDR1 and CDR2: LNHDA and SQIVND (reference sequence). The CDR3 has 12 residues. The V segment lost 6 bases and the J segment 3 bases; nucleotides outside the gene matches: 1. In DNA, the CDR3 is TGTGCCAGTAGCCAGGGGGACTATGGCTACACCTTC. This codes for CASSQGDYGYTF.

V and J are TRBV5-1 and TRBJ2-3; D not resolved. CDR1 is SGHRS and CDR2 is YFSETQ in the germline V gene. This CDR3 spans 12 amino acids. V lost 2 bases and J lost 4, with 5 bases in between. As DNA, the CDR3 is TGCGCCAGCAGCTTTGGGGCAGATACGCAGTATTTT. Translation gives CASSFGADTQYF.

The genes are TRBV11-2 and TRBJ1-4; 8 bases align to TRBD1. Per the germline V gene, CDR1 is SGHAT and CDR2 is FQNNGV. This CDR3 region has 13 residues. V lost 5 bases, J lost 12 bases, and 8 bases stayed unmatched. The CDR3 nucleotides are TGTGCCAGCAGCAACGGACAGGGAGGAGAACTGTTTTTT. Its translation is CASSNGQGGELFF. The full variable domain, with the rest looked up from reference TRBV11-2 and TRBJ1-4, is EAGVAQSPRYKIIEKRQSVAFWCNPISGHATLYWYQQILGQGPKLLIQFQNNGVVDDSQLPKDRFSAERLKGVDSTLKIQPAKLEDSAVYLCASSNGQGGELFFGSGTQLSVL.

The chain is built from TRBV19 and TRBJ2-1, with 11 bases aligning to TRBD2. J lost 8 bases, V lost 6 bases, and 12 bases had no gene match. CDR3 size: 16 residues. In germline, CDR1 is LNHDA, CDR2 SQIVND (reference sequence). CDR3 residues: CASSSLGSGRVDEQFF. The CDR3 DNA follows: TGTGCCAGTAGCTCCCTGGGTAGCGGGAGGGTCGATGAGCAGTTCTTC.

In its sample, this clone was seen a few times. The rearrangement uses TRBV2 and TRBJ1-5; D possibly corresponds to TRBD1 (5 bases). V lost 4 bases, J lost 7 bases, and 14 bases lay in between. This CDR3 contains 14 residues. CDR1 and CDR2 from the germline V gene are SNHLY and FYNNEI. The DNA for the CDR3 is TGTGCCAGCAGTGTCCAGGGCGGCTTGCAGCCCCAGCATTTT. Translated, it gives CASSVQGGLQPQHF. The full variable domain, with the rest looked up from reference TRBV2 and TRBJ1-5, is EPEVTQTPSHQVTQMGQEVILRCVPISNHLYFYWYRQILGQKVEFLVSFYNNEISEKSEIFDDQFSVERPDGSNFTLKIRSTKLEDSAMYFCASSVQGGLQPQHFGDGTRLSIL.